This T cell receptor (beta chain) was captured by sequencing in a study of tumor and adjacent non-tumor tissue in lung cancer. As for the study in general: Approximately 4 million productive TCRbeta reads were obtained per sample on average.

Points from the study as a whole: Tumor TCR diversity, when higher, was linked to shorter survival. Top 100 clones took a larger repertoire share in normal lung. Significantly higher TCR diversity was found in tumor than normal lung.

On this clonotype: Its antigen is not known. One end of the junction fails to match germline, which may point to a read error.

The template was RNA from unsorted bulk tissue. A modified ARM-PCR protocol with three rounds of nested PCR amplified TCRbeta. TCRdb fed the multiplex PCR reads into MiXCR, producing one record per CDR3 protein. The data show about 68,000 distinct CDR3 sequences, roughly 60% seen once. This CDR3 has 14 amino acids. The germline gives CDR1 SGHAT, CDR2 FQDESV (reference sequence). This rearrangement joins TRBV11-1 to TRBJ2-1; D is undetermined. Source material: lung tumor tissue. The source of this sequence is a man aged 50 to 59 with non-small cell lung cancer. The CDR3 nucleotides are TGTGCCAGCAGCTTAGAACGGAGATACAATGTGCAGTTCTTC. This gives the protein CASSLERRYNVQFF.